This note documents a single TCR beta chain sequence. The record originates from a study of blood T cell repertoires in COVID-19. V shed 6 bases and J shed 1 base, with 9 bases lying between them. There are 13 residues in the CDR3. The V gene's germline CDR1 is SGHAT and CDR2 FQNNGV. Original methodology: Reference gene primer amplification gave nucleated cell count estimates. This table comes from immunoSEQ multiplex PCR, and its TCRdb copy is limited to in-frame clones, with some not included. Clone size and V and J calls were adopted from that table, with D and trimming inferred from the DNA. The sample lists 200,000 or so clones, 70% to 90% occurring once.

The sequence was collected from a woman aged 40 to 49 with acute COVID-19. Sequencing input: PBMCs or T cells enriched from blood (not recorded which). The rearrangement joins TRBV11-2 to TRBJ1-2, with a possible D match to TRBD1 (5 bases). The CDR3: CASSIDSNYGYTF. As DNA, the CDR3 is TGTGCCAGCAGTATTGACAGTAACTATGGCTACACCTTC.